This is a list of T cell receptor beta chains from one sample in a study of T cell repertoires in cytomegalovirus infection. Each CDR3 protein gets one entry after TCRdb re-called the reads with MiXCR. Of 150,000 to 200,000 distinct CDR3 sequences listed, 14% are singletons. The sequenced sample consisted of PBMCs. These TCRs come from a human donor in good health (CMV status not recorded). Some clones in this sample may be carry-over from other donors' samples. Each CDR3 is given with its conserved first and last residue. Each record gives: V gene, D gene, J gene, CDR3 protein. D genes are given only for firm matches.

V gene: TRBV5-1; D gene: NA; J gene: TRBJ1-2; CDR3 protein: CASSLVSGNYGYTF
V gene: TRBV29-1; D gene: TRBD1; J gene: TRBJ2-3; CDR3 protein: CSVARDRAWIPQYF
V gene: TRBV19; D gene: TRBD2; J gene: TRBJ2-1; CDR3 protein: CASSRRTSALDEQFF
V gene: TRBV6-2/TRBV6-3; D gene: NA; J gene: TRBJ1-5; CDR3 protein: CASSYETGKRNQPQHF
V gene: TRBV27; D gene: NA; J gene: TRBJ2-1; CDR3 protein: CASSERQEYNEQFF
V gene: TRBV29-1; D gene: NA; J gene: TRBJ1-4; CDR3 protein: CSVDSGFGKLFF
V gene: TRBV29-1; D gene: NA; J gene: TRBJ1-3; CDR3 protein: CSVGGIGNTIYF
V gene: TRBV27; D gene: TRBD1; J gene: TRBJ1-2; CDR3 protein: CASVAAGQGKGYTF
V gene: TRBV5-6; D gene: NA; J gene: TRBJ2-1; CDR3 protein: CASSLWRVAREQFF
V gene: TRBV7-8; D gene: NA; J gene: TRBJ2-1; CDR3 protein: CASSLRGGSAIYNEQFF
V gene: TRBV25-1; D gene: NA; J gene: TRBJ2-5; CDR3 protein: CASSERAEETQYF
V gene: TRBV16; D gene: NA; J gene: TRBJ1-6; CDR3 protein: CASSQQGESPLHF
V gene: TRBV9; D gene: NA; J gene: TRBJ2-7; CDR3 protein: CASSGGTNYEQYF
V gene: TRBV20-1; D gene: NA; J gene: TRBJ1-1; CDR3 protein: CSARDLRGTEAFF
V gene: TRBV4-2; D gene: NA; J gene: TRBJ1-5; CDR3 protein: CASSQSTSGSQPQHF
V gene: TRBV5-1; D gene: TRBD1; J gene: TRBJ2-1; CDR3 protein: CASSGTGGNYNEQFF
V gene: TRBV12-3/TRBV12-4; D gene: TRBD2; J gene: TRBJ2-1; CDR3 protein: CASRIAGGFYEQFF
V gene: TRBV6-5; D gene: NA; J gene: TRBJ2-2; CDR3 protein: CASSYFTNTGELFF
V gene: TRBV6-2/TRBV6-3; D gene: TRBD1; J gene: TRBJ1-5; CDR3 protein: CASSYGTGSRQPQHF
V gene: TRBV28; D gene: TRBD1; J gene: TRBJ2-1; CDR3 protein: CASRGFGTGRSNEQFF
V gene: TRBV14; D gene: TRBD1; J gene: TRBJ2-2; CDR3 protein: CASSHGQGRELFF
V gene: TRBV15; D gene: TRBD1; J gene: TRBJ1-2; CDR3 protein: CATRQGLDYGYTF
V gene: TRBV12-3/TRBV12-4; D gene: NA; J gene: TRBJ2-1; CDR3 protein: CATRLGQQFF
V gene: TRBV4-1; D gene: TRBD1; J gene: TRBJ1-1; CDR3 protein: CASMVGLGGGGTEAFF
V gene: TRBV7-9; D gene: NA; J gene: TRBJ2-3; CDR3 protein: CASSSPRTADTQYF
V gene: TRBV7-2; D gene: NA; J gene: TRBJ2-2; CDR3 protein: CASSSGHLTGELFF
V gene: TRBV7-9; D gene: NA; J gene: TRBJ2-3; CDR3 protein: CASSLASGMWTQYF
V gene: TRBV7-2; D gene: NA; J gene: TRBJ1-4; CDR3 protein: CASSARWTEAIVATNEKLFF
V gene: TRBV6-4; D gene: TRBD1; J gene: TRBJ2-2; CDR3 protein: CASSDKGGYANTGELFF
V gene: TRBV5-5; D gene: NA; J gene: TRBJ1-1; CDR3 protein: CASSLVGVVGTNTEAFF
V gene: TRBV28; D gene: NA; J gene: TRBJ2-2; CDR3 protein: CASSAGGIKTGELFF
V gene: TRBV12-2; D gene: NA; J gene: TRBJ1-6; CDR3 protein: CASRLKTGPADNSPLHF
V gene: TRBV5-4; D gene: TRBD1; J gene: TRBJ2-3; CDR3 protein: CASSRPGQGITDTQYF
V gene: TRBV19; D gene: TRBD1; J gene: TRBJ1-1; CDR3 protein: CASRSTGERGEAFF
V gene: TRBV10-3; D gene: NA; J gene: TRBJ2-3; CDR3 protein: CAVEDSSTDTQYF
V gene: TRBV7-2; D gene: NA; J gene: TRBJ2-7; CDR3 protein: CASSLGLASYEQYF
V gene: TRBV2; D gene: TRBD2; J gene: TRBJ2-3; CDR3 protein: CATNLAGGPRDTQYF
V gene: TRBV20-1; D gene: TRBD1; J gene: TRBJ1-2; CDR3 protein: CSARRTGRANYGYTF
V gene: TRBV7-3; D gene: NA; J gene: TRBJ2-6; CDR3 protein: CASSPGTVSGANVLTF
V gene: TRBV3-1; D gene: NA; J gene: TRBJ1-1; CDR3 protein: CASSQPGGGNTEAFF
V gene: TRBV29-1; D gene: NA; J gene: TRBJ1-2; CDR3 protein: CSVESRDGYTF
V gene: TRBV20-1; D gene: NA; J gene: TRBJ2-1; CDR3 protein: CSARGGSYNEQFF
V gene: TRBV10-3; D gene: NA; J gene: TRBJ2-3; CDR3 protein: CAISDYRKSTDTQYF
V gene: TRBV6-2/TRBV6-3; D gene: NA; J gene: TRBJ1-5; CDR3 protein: CASTRLGGAGQPQHF
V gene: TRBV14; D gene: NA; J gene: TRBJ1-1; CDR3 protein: CASSQAWGGTEAFF
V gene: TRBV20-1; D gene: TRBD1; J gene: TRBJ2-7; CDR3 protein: CSAKPWTGIHEQYF
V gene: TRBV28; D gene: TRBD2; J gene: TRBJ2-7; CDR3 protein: CASAGGRASGEQYF
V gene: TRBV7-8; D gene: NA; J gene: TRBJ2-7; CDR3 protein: CASSLAPAVSYEQYF
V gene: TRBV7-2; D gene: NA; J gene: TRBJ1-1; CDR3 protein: CASSPQGPNTEAFF
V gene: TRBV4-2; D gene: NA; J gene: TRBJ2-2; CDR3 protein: CASSQVRSNTGELFF
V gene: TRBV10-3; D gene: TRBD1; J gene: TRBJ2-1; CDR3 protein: CAIRPGQGANEQFF